The 18 T cell receptor beta chains below all came from one sample that was sequenced in a study of T cells after yellow fever vaccination. MiXCR, run by TCRdb on the 5' RACE reads, gives a single entry per CDR3 protein. This sample has about 260,000 distinct CDR3 sequences, with approximately 5.2% found just once. The sequences come from CD4+ T cells sorted from PBMCs, collected on the day of the yellow fever booster vaccination. The receptors shown here come from a man aged 18 to 30 who received the YFV17D yellow fever vaccine.

The genes are TRBV29-1 and TRBJ2-1, with D perhaps assigned TRBD1 or TRBD2 (7 bases each). The CDR3 is made up of 16 amino acids. CDR1 is SQVTM, CDR2 ANQGSEA, per germline. Deletions cut 3 bases from V and 6 bases from J, with 21 bases between. CDR3 amino acids: CSVDRGGDSGPNEQFF. The CDR3 nucleotides read TGCAGCGTTGATAGGGGAGGGGACAGCGGACCCAATGAGCAGTTCTTC.

This clonotype was seen ten or more times. The V gene is TRBV29-1, the J gene TRBJ2-1, with a weak D call TRBD2 (6 bases). This CDR3 has 14 amino acids. Germline CDR1 and CDR2: SQVTM and ANQGSEA. Between the trimmed V and J ends, which lost 3 bases and 3 bases, there was a span of 12 bases. The chain's CDR3 is CSVDFQGGYNEQFF. In nucleotides, the CDR3 is TGCAGCGTTGATTTTCAGGGAGGCTACAATGAGCAGTTCTTC.

The table lists this clonotype with many counts. V and J are TRBV27 and TRBJ2-2, with a possible D match to TRBD1 (5 bases). The CDR3 extends over 14 amino acids. Trimming left V 8 bases short and J 5 bases short, with 15 bases between. From germline, CDR1 is MNHEY and CDR2 SMNVEV (reference sequence). This CDR3 reads CASGYSDRTGELFF. CDR3 nucleotide sequence: TGTGCCAGCGGCTACTCCGACAGAACCGGGGAGCTGTTTTTT.

This clonotype showed up just a few times. The genes are TRBV11-1 and TRBJ2-1; the D gene is possibly TRBD2 (7 bases). With 4 bases removed from V and 10 bases from J, the gap between germline ends came to 14 bases. Per germline, CDR1 SGHAT and CDR2 FQDESV (reference sequence). The CDR3 consists of 13 residues. CDR3 in amino acids: CASSSFRGGEQFF. The CDR3 DNA reads TGTGCCAGCAGCTCGTTTAGGGGGGGCGAGCAGTTCTTC.

This clonotype turned up a few times. V gene TRBV7-8 combines with J gene TRBJ1-2, with D perhaps matching TRBD1 (5 bases). In germline, CDR1 is SGHVS, CDR2 FQNEAQ. V was cut by 4 bases and J by 4 bases, with 13 bases left in between. The CDR3 has 14 residues. This CDR3 reads CASSWGTGRYGYTF. The CDR3, as DNA: TGTGCCAGCAGCTGGGGGACGGGACGCTATGGCTACACCTTC.

The rearrangement links TRBV18 to TRBJ1-5, with 8 bases identical to TRBD1. CDR1 KGHSH and CDR2 LQKENI come from the germline V gene. CDR3 size: 15 residues. J lost 5 bases, V lost 4 bases, and 7 bases had no gene match. Here the CDR3 DNA reads TGTGCCAGCTCACGGGACAGGTTGGCCCATCAGCCCCAGCATTTT. It specifies CASSRDRLAHQPQHF.

This clonotype was found many times. This sequence joins TRBV7-8 and TRBJ2-5; TRBD2 matches at 10 bases. Germline CDR1 is SGHVS and CDR2 is FQNEAQ. J gave up 5 bases and V 0 bases, and 6 bases lay outside the gene matches. The CDR3 contains 16 residues. This chain's CDR3 is CASSLARLAGVETQYF. The CDR3 DNA reads TGTGCCAGCAGCTTAGCGCGGCTAGCGGGGGTTGAGACCCAGTACTTC.

This clonotype was counted only a few times. The J gene is TRBJ2-1, the V gene TRBV18, with D possibly matching TRBD1 (5 bases). In germline, CDR1 is KGHSH, CDR2 LQKENI. Trimming stripped 3 bases from V and 6 bases from J, with 12 bases between. CDR3 size: 14 residues. CDR3 amino acids: CASSPQGLINEQFF. Here the CDR3 DNA reads TGTGCCAGCTCACCCCAGGGATTGATCAATGAGCAGTTCTTC.

In this sample, this clonotype turned up many times. This chain links TRBV10-3 with TRBJ2-5, with TRBD2 matching 10 bases. Germline V gene sequence: CDR1 ENHRY, CDR2 SYGVKD. V was pared by 6 bases and J by 0 bases, with 7 bases of the junction left unmatched. This CDR3 has 16 residues. The CDR3 protein is CAISASGGSYQETQYF. The CDR3 region has the DNA TGTGCCATCAGCGCTAGCGGGGGAAGCTACCAAGAGACCCAGTACTTC.

In its sample, this clonotype was seen many times. V gene TRBV5-1 combines with J gene TRBJ2-7; D unresolved. Germline V gene data show CDR1 as SGHRS and CDR2 as YFSETQ. The CDR3 length is 15 residues. V was trimmed by 4 bases and J by 2 bases, leaving 16 bases between them. The CDR3 nucleotides are TGCGCCAGCAGCCGGACGTCGCATGGGGCCTACGAGCAGTACTTC. Translation: CASSRTSHGAYEQYF.

The chain joins TRBV15 to TRBJ1-5; D may be TRBD1 (5 bases). CDR3 length: 18 residues. Germline assignment: CDR1 LNHNV and CDR2 YYDKDF (reference sequence). Trimming stripped 0 bases from V and 2 bases from J, with 17 bases between. CDR3 sequence: CATSRDWGPPTGNQPQHF. In DNA form, the CDR3 reads TGTGCCACCAGCAGAGATTGGGGACCCCCGACCGGCAATCAGCCCCAGCATTTT.

The gene calls are TRBV5-1 and TRBJ1-6, with D possibly TRBD1 on 6 matching bases. CDR1 is SGHRS, CDR2 YFSETQ, per germline. The CDR3 covers 17 residues. V gave up 4 bases and J gave up 8 bases, with 22 bases separating them. CDR3 DNA: TGCGCCAGCAGCGCTGGGACACCGGCGGTTCGGGATTCACCCCTCCACTTT. Amino acid sequence: CASSAGTPAVRDSPLHF. The full variable domain, its missing parts supplied by reference TRBV5-1 and TRBJ1-6, is KAGVTQTPRYLIKTRGQQVTLSCSPISGHRSVSWYQQTPGQGLQFLFEYFSETQRNKGNFPGRFSGRQFSNSRSEMNVSTLELGDSALYLCASSAGTPAVRDSPLHFGNGTRLTVT.

This clonotype turned up a few times. This sequence joins TRBV6-4 and TRBJ2-3; D assignment may be TRBD1 or TRBD2 (6 bases each). V was trimmed by 5 bases and J by 0 bases, leaving 27 bases between them. This CDR3 is built from 20 residues. Germline CDR1 MRHNA, CDR2 SNTAGT. CDR3 coding DNA: TGTGCCAGCAGTTCTGTACCCGGGGGCAGAACCTATACTAGCACAGATACGCAGTATTTT. Translation: CASSSVPGGRTYTSTDTQYF.

This clonotype was found many times. This chain uses TRBV30 with TRBJ1-1, with D maybe TRBD1 (5 bases). Germline V CDR1 and CDR2: GTSNPN, SVGIG (reference sequence). The CDR3 sequence is 15 residues long. Trimming took 4 bases from V and 2 from J, leaving 17 bases between them. The CDR3 protein is CAWTVGGSGNTEAFF. The CDR3 coding sequence is TGTGCCTGGACCGTGGGGGGGAGCGGTAACACTGAAGCTTTCTTT.

This clonotype was counted many times. This chain links TRBV7-2 with TRBJ2-7; no clear D. The CDR3 runs to 16 residues. V lost 5 bases to trimming and J lost 0 bases, with 17 bases between them. Germline V CDR1 and CDR2: SGHTA, FQGNSA. The CDR3 here is CASSTRTSQSSYEQYF. The CDR3 nucleotides are TGTGCCAGCAGCACCCGGACGTCCCAAAGCTCCTACGAGCAGTACTTC. The full variable domain, in which reference TRBV7-2 and TRBJ2-7 provide the parts outside the CDR3, is GAGVSQSPSNKVTEKGKDVELRCDPISGHTALYWYRQSLGQGLEFLIYFQGNSAPDKSGLPSDRFSAERTGGSVSTLTIQRTQQEDSAVYLCASSTRTSQSSYEQYFGPGTRLTVT.

This clonotype was found many times. The chain couples TRBV5-6 to TRBJ2-7; either TRBD1 or TRBD2 may fit D (5 bases each). V was cut by 3 bases and J by 3 bases, with 16 bases left in between. The CDR3 has 15 amino acids. Germline V lookup: CDR1 SGHDT, CDR2 YYEEEE. The CDR3 nucleotides are TGTGCCAGCAGCTCCGGACCGGGACCCCGCTACGAGCAGTACGTC. This codes for CASSSGPGPRYEQYV.

The V call is TRBV7-2, the J call TRBJ2-1; the D gene is possibly TRBD1 (6 bases). This CDR3 region has 15 residues. The germline CDR1 and CDR2 sequences are SGHTA and FQGNSA. Deletions cut 0 bases from V and 4 bases from J, with 10 bases between. The CDR3 bases are TGTGCCAGCAGCTTAGCCAGGGGATTATACAATGAGCAGTTCTTC. Its translation is CASSLARGLYNEQFF.

This clonotype was counted a few times. The J gene is TRBJ2-3, the V gene TRBV3-1; possibly TRBD2 for D (5 bases). V was cut by 2 bases and J by 2 bases, with 17 bases left in between. Germline loops: CDR1 LGHDT, CDR2 YNNKEL (reference sequence). The CDR3 is 17 residues long. This chain's CDR3 is CASSQRFTRRLTDTQYF. The CDR3 nucleotides read TGTGCCAGCAGCCAAAGGTTTACGCGGAGGCTCACAGATACGCAGTATTTT.